What follows are 5 T cell receptor beta chains derived from one specimen sequenced in a study of cytomegalovirus exposure and HLA in healthy donors. Researchers ran the PCR with 60 Vbeta and 13 Jbeta primers. Here immunoSEQ multiplex PCR was the method, and the copy in TCRdb shows in-frame clones only, minus some. The sample has 150,000 to 200,000 clones; more than 60% are singletons. What was sequenced was PBMCs. The receptors were gathered from a woman aged 40-49 years in good health and CMV-seropositive.

The CDR3 DNA sequence: TGTGCCAGCAGCCCCACAGTAGGGGGGGCGCCGAGCTATGGCTACACCTTC. Its translation is CASSPTVGGAPSYGYTF. V usage is TRBV7-8 and J usage is TRBJ1-2, with TRBD1 as a possible D gene (6 bases). CDR3 length: 17 residues. V was trimmed by 5 bases and J by 4 bases, leaving 23 bases between them. Germline V CDR1 and CDR2: SGHVS, FQNEAQ.

Only a few counts were recorded for this clone. The CDR3 coding sequence is TGCAGCGCCTCAGCGGGAGGGCCGCAGCAGTTCTTC. The encoded protein is CSASAGGPQQFF. V and J are TRBV29-1 and TRBJ2-1; 10 bases align to TRBD2. Losses at the gene ends were 7 bases for V and 11 bases for J; bases not matched to a gene: 8. Germline CDR1 is SQVTM and CDR2 is ANQGSEA. The CDR3 is made up of 12 amino acids.

The genes are TRBV18 and TRBJ1-1; D is ambiguous. V was shortened by 6 bases and J by 5 bases, with 10 bases between the two germline ends. Germline V gene data show CDR1 as KGHSH and CDR2 as LQKENI. The length of the CDR3 is 12 residues. The CDR3 here is CASSRGGTEAFF. As DNA, the CDR3 is TGTGCCAGCTCGAGAGGAGGGACTGAAGCTTTCTTT.

This chain joins TRBV28 and TRBJ2-4; D might be TRBD2 (6 bases). The CDR3 extends over 16 amino acids. The germline V and J ends were trimmed by 2 bases and 3 bases, with 14 bases remaining between them. Germline V gene data show CDR1 as MDHEN and CDR2 as SYDVKM. CDR3 nucleotides: TGTGCCAGCAGTTTAGAGGGGACGGGGGTCAAAAACATTCAGTACTTC. It is translated as CASSLEGTGVKNIQYF.

About this clone itself: The same CDR3 can be traced to other DNA sequences in this sample. The chain combines TRBV5-1 with TRBJ1-1; TRBD1 agrees at 8 bases. The CDR3 contains 13 residues. Trimming took 3 bases from V and 5 from J; bases not matched to a gene: 3. Looked up from germline, CDR1 is SGHRS and CDR2 is YFSETQ. The CDR3 nucleotides read TGCGCCAGCAGCTCAGGACAGGGAACTGAAGCTTTCTTT. This sequence encodes CASSSGQGTEAFF.